This T cell receptor beta chain was recorded in a study of neurological immune-mediated disorders. The unsorted libraries originated from 2 million PBMCs kept at -80 C. This clonotype was seen many times. As for the cDNA, it was generated by 5'RACE with 10-nucleotide random UMIs. Sequencing runs each generated in excess of 180 million TCR-beta sequences derived from 15-18 subjects. Via MiXCR, TCRdb re-called the 5' RACE reads, giving one row per CDR3 protein. The top ten clones hold roughly 6.8% of a sample with approximately 87,000 distinct CDR3 sequences, roughly 14% of them seen once. Deletions cut 4 bases from V and 3 bases from J, with 16 bases between. The CDR3 runs 15 residues. The V gene's germline CDR1 is SGHRS and CDR2 YFSETQ.

This receptor was taken from a woman between 50 and 59 years old in good health. The sequencing input was PBMCs. The V call is TRBV5-1, the J call TRBJ2-5; D assignment may be TRBD1 or TRBD2 (6 bases each). As DNA, the CDR3 is TGCGCCAGCAGCCCGGGGGCTCTAGGTGAAGAGACCCAGTACTTC. Amino acids: CASSPGALGEETQYF.